Here is one TCR beta chain with its context. Its antigen is undetermined. The data originate from a study of T cells in localized non-small cell lung cancer. Germline V gene data show CDR1 as SGDLS and CDR2 as YYNGEE. This CDR3 has 14 residues. Trimming stripped 0 bases from V and 7 bases from J, with 13 bases between. Method: immunoSEQ multiplex PCR; TCRdb's copy keeps in-frame clones and lacks some. Of tens of thousands of clones detected, more than 70% appear once; the ten largest clones hold under 5.5%. Points from the study as a whole: Uninvolved adjacent lung showed peak T cell clonality, exceeding tumor. A denser population of T cells in blood accompanied longer overall survival. Among the top 100 tumor clones, a median approximately 60 appeared in adjacent lung.

This chain connects TRBV9 to TRBJ1-1; D is possibly TRBD1 (5 bases). The receptor was derived from a woman between 35 and 75 years old with stage I lung adenocarcinoma. This sample comprised peripheral blood, obtained before any cancer treatment. The CDR3 region is CASSVAEGRGEAFF. The CDR3 DNA follows: TGTGCCAGCAGCGTAGCCGAGGGGCGAGGTGAAGCTTTCTTT.